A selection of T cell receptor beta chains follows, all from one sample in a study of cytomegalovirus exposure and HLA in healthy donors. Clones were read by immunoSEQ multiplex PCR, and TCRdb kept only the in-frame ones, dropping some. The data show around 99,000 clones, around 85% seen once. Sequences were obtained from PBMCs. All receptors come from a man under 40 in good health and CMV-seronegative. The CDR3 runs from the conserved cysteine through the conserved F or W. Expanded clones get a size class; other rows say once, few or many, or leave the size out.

CASSPQDRDYYEQYF	TRBV11-1	TRBJ2-7	15	-
CASSSLDSLNQPQHF	TRBV18	TRBJ1-5	15	-
CASTTLGVGYGYTF	TRBV6-5	TRBJ1-2	14	-
CAWSVGRDGLEQFF	TRBV30	TRBJ2-1	14	-
CASSETLAGADTQYF	TRBV6-1	TRBJ2-3	15	-
CASSVRQSDTQYF	TRBV18	TRBJ2-3	13	-
CASSSDRRAEAFF	TRBV11-2	TRBJ1-1	13	-
CASSLAETTDTQYF	TRBV7-8	TRBJ2-3	14	once
CAISYGRSGVGSNEKLFF	TRBV10-3	TRBJ1-4	18	-
CASSKGESGRAEREQYF	TRBV21-1	TRBJ2-7	17	-
CASSWGGQGYGYTF	TRBV7-3	TRBJ1-2	14	once
CASSGEQGAGQPQHF	TRBV2	TRBJ1-5	15	-
CASSLDAGNYGYTF	TRBV5-1	TRBJ1-2	14	-
CASSSPARTGWGYTF	TRBV6-5	TRBJ1-2	15	medium-sized
CASIPSVDRSNTEAFF	TRBV25-1	TRBJ1-1	16	few
CASSLYRGTDTQYF	TRBV5-1	TRBJ2-3	14	-
CASRSIYMNTEAFF	TRBV2	TRBJ1-1	14	-
CASSAAGRHTNEKLFF	TRBV13	TRBJ1-4	16	-
CASSSPRGVGGNEQFF	TRBV5-1	TRBJ2-1	16	-
CASSLLDEQFF	TRBV5-1	TRBJ2-1	11	-
CASSVDQETYEQYF	TRBV9	TRBJ2-7	14	-
CASSSPGTDNTYEQYF	TRBV28	TRBJ2-7	16	-
CASSKAGASTDTQYF	TRBV5-1	TRBJ2-3	15	once
CASSEDAKLRGRVNEQFF	TRBV6-1	TRBJ2-1	18	-
CASSSERVEQFF	TRBV6-5	TRBJ2-1	12	once
CSVEDRGGNTEAFF	TRBV29-1	TRBJ1-1	14	once
CASSSSGNEQFF	TRBV5-1	TRBJ2-1	12	-
CASSQVNTLEQYF	TRBV4-1	TRBJ2-7	13	-
CASSQVSLAGGLAYNEQFF	TRBV4-2	TRBJ2-1	19	-
CATSRAVNTGELFF	TRBV15	TRBJ2-2	14	-
CASSQLGQGRQPQHF	TRBV4-1	TRBJ1-5	15	-
CSVEGGPTKGIQYF	TRBV29-1	TRBJ2-4	14	-
CAWTDNEKLFF	TRBV30	TRBJ1-4	11	-
CASTSQRRGWEQYF	TRBV28	TRBJ2-7	14	-
CAWSVLRTSTGGEQYF	TRBV30	TRBJ2-7	16	-
CASRDPRGYNEQFF	TRBV6-5	TRBJ2-1	14	-
CASSPDRGTGELFF	TRBV5-1	TRBJ2-2	14	-
CASSVDLGRGEQFF	TRBV9	TRBJ2-1	14	-
CASSLEVAGVGNEQFF	TRBV7-9	TRBJ2-1	16	-
CASSLTGVPDLNTEAFF	TRBV5-1	TRBJ1-1	17	-
CASSESWSEGEGYTF	TRBV10-2	TRBJ1-2	15	-
CASSFSSTGELFF	TRBV7-3	TRBJ2-2	13	-
CASSPLNLILAGANYGYTF	TRBV4-1	TRBJ1-2	19	-
CASLTELSNQPQHF	TRBV6-1	TRBJ1-5	14	-
CASSSQGLFGELFF	TRBV27	TRBJ2-2	14	-
CASSSWGRQGEDYGYTF	TRBV5-1	TRBJ1-2	17	-
CSVGRGTTDTQYF	TRBV29-1	TRBJ2-3	13	-
CAWTLAGGRNEQFF	TRBV30	TRBJ2-1	14	-
CASSKRQGYGYTF	TRBV27	TRBJ1-2	13	-
CASRDIASGNTIYF	TRBV25-1	TRBJ1-3	14	-
CASRFTGNQPQHF	TRBV6-1	TRBJ1-5	13	few